This T cell receptor beta chain was profiled in a study of vaccination and CD4 T cells after COVID-19. Study background: Convalescent persons amounted to six males plus four females, two of whom were Hispanic. At a median roughly 100 days (range 35 to 161) after diagnosis, post-COVID samples were drawn. Regarding the study as a whole: The appearance of a median roughly 89% of reactive clones in convalescent patients occurred only post-vaccination. The median SARS-CoV-2-reactive clonotype number increased from about 20 to 38, without statistical significance.

This CDR3 is 15 amino acids long. From germline, CDR1 is DFQATT and CDR2 SNEGSKA (reference sequence). Trimming took off 3 bases at V and 4 bases at J, with 15 bases between the two ends. The table lists this clonotype with a few counts. Antigen: not known. TCRdb reanalysed the PCR reads using MiXCR and keeps one entry per CDR3 protein. The sample contains about 18,000 distinct CDR3 sequences, approximately 67% of which appear only once. The specimen comprised CD4+ T cells from blood, sampled before SARS-CoV-2 vaccination. This clonotype originated in a human donor who had recovered from COVID-19. The chain links TRBV20-1 to TRBJ2-2; D possibly corresponds to TRBD2 (6 bases). As DNA, the CDR3 is TGCAGTGCTAGTCGAGGGGCGCGGGGCACCGGGGAGCTGTTTTTT. Its translation is CSASRGARGTGELFF.